A selection of T cell receptor beta chains follows, all from one sample in a study of shared clonotypes between healthy human individuals. Method: immunoSEQ multiplex PCR; TCRdb's copy keeps in-frame clones and lacks some. The sample shows approximately 1,500,000 clones, approximately 98% of them seen only once. The specimen sequenced was naive CD4+ T cells sorted from blood. These receptor sequences come from a man under 40 in good health. CDR3s include the opening cysteine and the closing phenylalanine or tryptophan. The D gene is left open where the match is weak.

v_gene	d_gene	j_gene	CDR3nt	CDR3aa
TRBV6-1	TRBD1	TRBJ2-7	TGTGCCAGCAAAGCGACCCAGGACAGGGCCCGCGAGCAGTACTTC	CASKATQDRAREQYF
TRBV29-1	TRBD1	TRBJ1-1	TGCAGCGTTGGACAGGGTAACACTGAAGCTTTCTTT	CSVGQGNTEAFF
TRBV7-2	-	TRBJ2-2	TGTGCCGGCCAAGGGCGGGTAGGCGGGGAGCTGTTTTTT	CAGQGRVGGELFF
TRBV4-2	-	TRBJ1-2	TGTGCCAGCAGCTCTCCAAAGCCCTATGGCTACACCTTC	CASSSPKPYGYTF
TRBV5-4	-	TRBJ2-1	TGTGCCAGCAGCGGACGACGAACCAATGAGCAGTTCTTC	CASSGRRTNEQFF
TRBV29-1	-	TRBJ2-1	TGCAGCGTTGATCATCTCGGGGATGAGCAGTTCTTC	CSVDHLGDEQFF
TRBV11-3	TRBD2	TRBJ2-1	TGTGCCAGCAGCTTTGGCGGGAGGGCCCGCCGGTTCTTC	CASSFGGRARRFF
TRBV7-8	-	TRBJ2-7	TGTGCCAGCAGCTTCCGGACTTACGAGCAGTACTTC	CASSFRTYEQYF
TRBV11-2	-	TRBJ1-2	TGTGCCAGCAGCTTAGACCACCGCCGGTCATCGTCTTATGGCTACACCTTC	CASSLDHRRSSSYGYTF
TRBV2	TRBD2	TRBJ2-1	TGTGCCAGCACACTCGATGGACTAGCGGGAGGGAGCTCCTACAATGAGCAGTTCTTC	CASTLDGLAGGSSYNEQFF
TRBV7-3	-	TRBJ2-2	TGTGCCAGCAGCTTAGGCGCGAACACCGGGGAGCTGTTTTTT	CASSLGANTGELFF
TRBV10-1	-	TRBJ2-3	TGCGCCAGCAGTGAGTCCGGTCTGCCGGAGGCAGATACGCAGTATTTT	CASSESGLPEADTQYF
TRBV7-2	TRBD1	TRBJ2-2	TGTGCCAGCAGCCCCGGGACAGGGCTCTTGATTTCCGGGGAGCTGTTTTTT	CASSPGTGLLISGELFF
TRBV5-1	TRBD2	TRBJ2-7	TGCGCCAGCAGCTTGACGGGCGGGAGTGGATACGAGCAGTACTTC	CASSLTGGSGYEQYF
TRBV6-1	TRBD1	TRBJ1-5	TGTGCCAGCAGTGAAGCAGGCAGGGGGGTAAATCAGCCCCAGCATTTT	CASSEAGRGVNQPQHF